A selection of T cell receptor beta chains follows, all from one sample in a study of graft-versus-host responses after intestinal transplantation. Repertoires were generated with immunoSEQ multiplex PCR, while TCRdb's copy carries only in-frame clones and drops some. Of 1,500 to 2,000 clones listed, more than 85% are singletons. The sequencing used PBMCs, collected 16 days after intestinal transplant. The receptor source for this set is a human patient who received an intestinal transplant, so some T cells may come from the graft donor. CDR3s include the opening cysteine and the closing phenylalanine or tryptophan. D genes are given only for firm matches. Rows give clone size only sometimes, using once, few, many, or a class for an expanded clone.

D,size,J,V,DNA,CDR3
.,.,TRBJ2-1,TRBV6-5,TGTGCCAGCAGTTACTCGTGGGGACCTGGGGATGAGCAGTTCTTC,CASSYSWGPGDEQFF
.,.,TRBJ2-3,TRBV7-9,TGTGCCAGCAGCCCCGGGGCCACAGATACGCAGTATTTT,CASSPGATDTQYF
.,.,TRBJ2-3,TRBV7-9,TGTGCCAGCAGCTTAGTGGATACGCAGTATTTT,CASSLVDTQYF
TRBD2,.,TRBJ2-3,TRBV5-4,TGTGCCAGCAGCTTGGACGGACTAGCGGGGTTCACAGATACGCAGTATTTT,CASSLDGLAGFTDTQYF
TRBD1,.,TRBJ2-7,TRBV11-2,TGTGCCAGCAGCCTGACAGGGCGGGCCTACGAGCAGTACTTC,CASSLTGRAYEQYF
.,once,TRBJ2-1,TRBV7-3,TGTGCCAGCAGCCCCATGAGCGGAGGAAACAATGAGCAGTTCTTC,CASSPMSGGNNEQFF
.,.,TRBJ1-6,TRBV11-3,TGTGCCAGCAGCTTAGCTTCTGGGGAGTTCTGTTCACCCCTCCACTTT,CASSLASGEFCSPLHF
TRBD1,.,TRBJ2-1,TRBV28,TGTGCCAGCAGTACCTACAGGGGGGTCCCTGTGTACAATGAGCAGTTCTTC,CASSTYRGVPVYNEQFF
.,.,TRBJ2-5,TRBV5-4,TGTGCCAGCAGCTTGGTTGGGGAAGAGACCCAGTACTTC,CASSLVGEETQYF
TRBD1,.,TRBJ2-3,TRBV14,TGTGCCAGCAGCCAGGGACAGGAAACAGATACGCAGTATTTT,CASSQGQETDTQYF
TRBD2,once,TRBJ2-3,TRBV6-5,TGTGCCAGCAGCCCGACTAGCCCAGATACGCAGTATTTT,CASSPTSPDTQYF
.,.,TRBJ1-1,TRBV18,TGTGCCAGCTCACCACCAGGCCGACAAATGAACACTGAAGCTTTCTTT,CASSPPGRQMNTEAFF
.,.,TRBJ2-5,TRBV7-2,TGTGCCAGCAGCTTAATGTTTCCAGAGACCCAGTACTTC,CASSLMFPETQYF
.,.,TRBJ1-5,TRBV6-9,TGTGCCAGCAGTGTTAGGGCCGACAATCAGCCCCAGCATTTT,CASSVRADNQPQHF
.,.,TRBJ2-5,TRBV5-1,TGCGCCAGCAGCTTAGAGTTTCAAGAGACCCAGTACTTC,CASSLEFQETQYF
.,.,TRBJ2-7,TRBV5-1,TGCGCCAGCAGCTTGGCCCGGGGCACTATCTACGAGCAGTACTTC,CASSLARGTIYEQYF
.,.,TRBJ1-1,TRBV4-1,TGCGCCAGCAGCCAAACAGGGTATCCTGAAGCTTTCTTT,CASSQTGYPEAFF
.,.,TRBJ2-5,TRBV5-1,TGCGCCAGCAGCTCCCAAGGGGAGACCCAGTACTTC,CASSSQGETQYF
.,.,TRBJ2-1,TRBV5-1,TGCGCCAGCAGCTTGGTCGGCGTTCTCTCCTACAATGAGCAGTTCTTC,CASSLVGVLSYNEQFF
.,once,TRBJ2-7,TRBV4-1,TGCGCCAGCAGCCAAGAGCCTGCCTCCTACGAGCAGTACTTC,CASSQEPASYEQYF
TRBD1,once,TRBJ2-7,TRBV4-1,TGCGCCAGCAGCCAGGGACAGGGGGCGGCCGGGCACGAGCAGTACTTC,CASSQGQGAAGHEQYF
.,.,TRBJ2-1,TRBV2,TGTGCCGTTTTCCCAATTTCAGGGTCGGCCGGCCCCGTATACAATGAGCAGTTCTTC,CAVFPISGSAGPVYNEQFF
TRBD1,.,TRBJ2-5,TRBV18,TGTGCCAGCTCACAATGGACAGGGCCGGGGAGAGAGACCCAGTACTTC,CASSQWTGPGRETQYF
.,.,TRBJ1-1,TRBV6-4,TGTGCCAGCAGTGAGATTGACGGGGGGCGGGGCACTGAAGCTTTCTTT,CASSEIDGGRGTEAFF
TRBD2,.,TRBJ2-5,TRBV2,TGTGCCAGCAGTACCGGACTAGCGGATAAAGAGACCCAGTACTTC,CASSTGLADKETQYF
TRBD1,.,TRBJ2-5,TRBV9,TGTGCCAGCTCCGACAGGGAGGAGACCCAGTACTTC,CASSDREETQYF
.,once,TRBJ1-6,TRBV4-1,TGCGCCAGCAGCCAACTTCTTGGGGGGGATAATTCACCCCTCCACTTT,CASSQLLGGDNSPLHF
.,few,TRBJ1-6,TRBV6-1,TGTGCCAGCAGTGAAGGTCGGGGTTCACCCCTCCACTTT,CASSEGRGSPLHF
TRBD2,.,TRBJ2-1,TRBV4-2,TGTGCCAGCAGCCAAGCGATCGGACTAGCGGGGGGGGACGCCTACAATGAGCAGTTCTTC,CASSQAIGLAGGDAYNEQFF
.,.,TRBJ1-6,TRBV11-2,TGTGCCAGCAGCCCCCGTGAGCCCCTCCACTTT,CASSPREPLHF
TRBD2,.,TRBJ2-7,TRBV6-6,TGTGCCAGCCGTCGGGCTAGCGGGGGTTCTTACGAGCAGTACTTC,CASRRASGGSYEQYF
.,.,TRBJ1-4,TRBV28,TGTGCCACTACGGGAACTAATGAAAAACTGTTTTTT,CATTGTNEKLFF
.,.,TRBJ1-1,TRBV14,TGTGCCAGCAGCCAACTACAGTACAGGTCACCACGGTCGGAAGCTTTCTTT,CASSQLQYRSPRSEAFF
.,.,TRBJ2-1,TRBV7-6,TGTGCCAGCAGCTTAGGGGGACCGTACAATGAGCAGTTCTTC,CASSLGGPYNEQFF
TRBD1,.,TRBJ2-1,TRBV27,TGTGCCAGCACCACCCGGGGGACAGGCACATACAATGAGCAGTTCTTC,CASTTRGTGTYNEQFF
.,.,TRBJ2-3,TRBV7-6,TGTGCCAGCAGCTTAGTGTCTTCGGGTCGTGCAGATACGCAGTATTTT,CASSLVSSGRADTQYF
TRBD1,.,TRBJ1-1,TRBV10-2,TGCGCCAGCAGTGAACCGACAGGGGACACTGAAGCTTTCTTT,CASSEPTGDTEAFF
.,.,TRBJ1-5,TRBV28,TGTGCCAGCAGTTTATTCCCCAAATGGCCCCAGCATTTT,CASSLFPKWPQHF
.,.,TRBJ1-2,TRBV7-9,TGTGCCAGCAGCCAAGCGAGAGAGGGGAGTGGCTACACCTTC,CASSQAREGSGYTF
.,.,TRBJ2-2,TRBV6-6,TGTGCCAGCAGTCCCCAATACAGGTCCACCGGGGAGCTGTTTTTT,CASSPQYRSTGELFF
TRBD2,few,TRBJ2-7,TRBV10-1,TGCGCCAGCAGTGGAGAAGCGGGAGACTACGAGCAGTACTTC,CASSGEAGDYEQYF
TRBD2,.,TRBJ2-2,TRBV11-3,TGTGCCAGCAGCTTAGATCTTGTAGCGGGGAACACCGGGGAGCTGTTTTTT,CASSLDLVAGNTGELFF
.,.,TRBJ2-5,TRBV4-2,TGTGCCAGCAGCCCGACGGGCCCACAAGAGACCCAGTACTTC,CASSPTGPQETQYF
TRBD1,.,TRBJ1-4,TRBV4-1,TGCGCCAGTACTCTCCGGGACAGTAATGAAAAACTGTTTTTT,CASTLRDSNEKLFF
.,once,TRBJ2-5,TRBV19,TGTGCCAGTAGCACTCTCGCCGGGACGGCAAAAGAGACCCAGTACTTC,CASSTLAGTAKETQYF
.,.,TRBJ2-1,TRBV5-8,TGTGCCAGCAGCGTGGGTAGTGAGCAGTTCTTC,CASSVGSEQFF
.,.,TRBJ1-1,TRBV4-1,TGCGCCAGCAGCCAAGCTATCCTCCGGATGAACACTGAAGCTTTCTTT,CASSQAILRMNTEAFF
.,.,TRBJ2-7,TRBV27,TGTGCCAGCAGGCCTAGCGCGTCGATCTACGAGCAGTACTTC,CASRPSASIYEQYF